One TCR beta chain is described in this entry. These data are taken from a study of shared clonotypes between healthy human individuals. Only in-frame clones appear in the TCRdb table, and some are missing; sequencing was by immunoSEQ multiplex PCR. Of a few million clones listed, roughly 90% are singletons. The receptor's source is a young man in good health. Some clones in this sample may be carry-over from other donors' samples. The sequenced sample consisted of naive CD4+ T cells from PBMCs. Subset specified: CD45RA+ positively selected.

The CDR3: CASAIGDGSYEQYF. In DNA, the CDR3 is TGTGCCAGCGCGATAGGGGACGGCTCCTACGAGCAGTACTTC. The chain joins TRBV28 to TRBJ2-7; TRBD1 or TRBD2 may be the D gene (5 bases each). Trimming left V 8 bases short and J 0 bases short, with 14 bases between. Germline V CDR1 and CDR2: MDHEN, SYDVKM. The CDR3 contains 14 residues.